The 15 T cell receptor beta chains below were found in one sample sequenced in a study of T cells in Graves' hyperthyroidism and ophthalmopathy. Amplified TCR beta CDR3 regions derived from RNA transcripts. The study used the HTBI primer set for a first-round RT-PCR of the TCR CDR3. TCRdb called the multiplex PCR reads again in MiXCR, with one record for every CDR3 protein. Of 500,000 to 750,000 distinct CDR3 sequences listed, 15% to 19% are singletons. Sequenced input: blood. These receptor sequences come from a woman aged 25 to 39 with Graves' hyperthyroidism.

The table lists this clonotype with many counts. The CDR3 loop reads CASSQVPYEQFF. The CDR3 DNA reads TGTGCCAGCAGTCAAGTCCCCTATGAGCAGTTCTTC. The rearrangement joins TRBV11-2 to TRBJ2-1; D gene uncertain. Germline V gives CDR1 SGHAT, CDR2 FQNNGV. Trimming cost V 6 bases and J 8 bases, with 11 bases left between them. This CDR3 has 12 amino acids.

This clonotype came up many times. The gene calls are TRBV2 and TRBJ1-1; D uncertain. V lost 4 bases to trimming and J lost 5 bases, with 11 bases between them. In germline, CDR1 is SNHLY, CDR2 FYNNEI. This CDR3 spans 13 amino acids. The CDR3 sequence is CASSGVEVTEAFF. CDR3 sequence (DNA): TGTGCCAGCAGTGGAGTGGAGGTTACTGAAGCTTTCTTT.

The chain employs TRBV7-9 and TRBJ1-2; TRBD1 matches 7 bases. The CDR3 has 15 residues. Germline CDR1 SEHNR, CDR2 FQNEAQ (reference sequence). J was trimmed by 3 bases and V by 1 base; bases with no gene match: 5. CDR3 loop: CASSLVRGLDYGYTF. CDR3 bases: TGTGCCAGCAGCTTAGTAAGGGGGCTCGACTATGGCTACACCTTC.

The V call is TRBV4-2, the J call TRBJ2-3, with TRBD1 matching 10 bases. CDR3 size: 15 residues. Germline V lookup: CDR1 LGHNA, CDR2 YNFKEQ. The V gene end was trimmed by 3 bases and the J gene end by 5 bases; junction bases not matched to a gene: 5. The CDR3 spells CASSQTGGRIDTQYF. The DNA for the CDR3 is TGTGCCAGCAGCCAGACAGGGGGCAGAATAGATACGCAGTATTTT.

This clonotype has a count of ten or more. V usage is TRBV5-6 and J usage is TRBJ2-4, with D uncertain. The CDR3 loop spans 15 amino acids. The V end was cut by 1 base, the J end by 4 bases, with 12 bases between. Germline V gene sequence: CDR1 SGHDT, CDR2 YYEEEE. The CDR3 region is CASSLYRSPKNIQYF. The CDR3 DNA reads TGTGCCAGCAGCTTGTATCGGTCCCCGAAAAACATTCAGTACTTC.

A few counts support this clonotype. V is TRBV20-1 and J is TRBJ2-3, with 14 bases aligning to TRBD2. The junction had 8 bases not matched to a gene; V was cut back by 0 bases and J by 6 bases. The CDR3 covers 17 residues. The germline gives CDR1 DFQATT, CDR2 SNEGSKA (reference sequence). CDR3 in amino acids: CSARDPGLAGVGDTQYF. As DNA, the CDR3 is TGCAGTGCTAGAGATCCGGGACTAGCGGGAGTAGGGGATACGCAGTATTTT.

V gene TRBV5-1 combines with J gene TRBJ2-7; D may be TRBD1 (6 bases). The J call is doubtful: the DNA matches TRBJ2-1 better. CDR1 and CDR2 from the germline V gene are SGHRS and YFSETQ. CDR3 size: 12 residues. The CDR3 here is CASSQDSYEQFF. The CDR3 DNA follows: TGCGCCAGCAGCCAGGACAGTTACGAGCAGTTCTTC.

This clonotype was recorded many times. The chain joins TRBV6-2 or TRBV6-3 to TRBJ2-7, with 7 bases that match TRBD2. The V gene's germline CDR1 is MNHEY and CDR2 SVGEGT. This CDR3 spans 14 amino acids. Trimming at V came to 7 bases and at J to 6 bases, leaving 12 bases not matched to a gene. In DNA form, the CDR3 reads TGTGCCAGCACCTACTCCGCGACTAGCCGCGAGCAGTACTTC. This codes for CASTYSATSREQYF.

This sequence joins TRBV6-1 and TRBJ1-2; 10 bases line up with TRBD1. This CDR3 region has 15 residues. V shed 5 bases, J shed 3 bases, and the junction held 6 bases outside the gene matches. Germline CDR1 and CDR2: MNHNS and SASEGT. The DNA for the CDR3 is TGTGCCAGCAGTCGCGGACAGGGGGGTTACTATGGCTACACCTTC. It translates to CASSRGQGGYYGYTF.

A few counts support this clonotype. V usage is TRBV5-1 and J usage is TRBJ2-6; a possible D gene is TRBD1 (5 bases). The CDR3 loop spans 18 amino acids. The germline V gene has CDR1 SGHRS and CDR2 YFSETQ. Deletions cut 0 bases from V and 1 base from J, with 14 bases between. CDR3 nucleotide sequence: TGCGCCAGCAGCTTGGTGGTCACTGACAGTTCTGGGGCCAACGTCCTGACTTTC. It specifies CASSLVVTDSSGANVLTF.

This clonotype was detected many times. J is TRBJ2-1 and V is TRBV24-1; 10 positions match TRBD2. Germline V gene lookup returns CDR1 KGHDR and CDR2 SFDVKD. The CDR3 runs to 14 residues. Trimming took 10 bases from V and 0 from J; bases not matched to a gene: 2. In nucleotides, the CDR3 is TGTGCCACTAGCGGGAGGAGCTCCTACAATGAGCAGTTCTTC. It translates to CATSGRSSYNEQFF.

As concerns this clonotype: Mismatch with germline at one junction end may stem from a read error. The genes are TRBV6-2 or TRBV6-3 and TRBJ2-7; 9 nucleotides line up with TRBD2. Germline CDR1 MNHEY, CDR2 SVGEGT. This CDR3 comprises 17 residues. CDR3 coding DNA: TGTGCCAGCAGCTACCCCGGACTAGCGACAGAGCCCTACGAGCAGTGCTTC. Translating it yields CASSYPGLATEPYEQCF.

This clonotype was counted many times. The rearrangement joins TRBV11-2 to TRBJ2-7; TRBD1 matches at 8 bases. This CDR3 region has 18 residues. V dropped 5 bases and J dropped 4; count of bases not matched to a gene: 19. Germline lookup yields CDR1 SGHAT and CDR2 FQNNGV. DNA of the CDR3: TGTGCCAGCAGCCCCGGACAGGGCCAGAGGCTACGGGCATACGAGCAGTACTTC. Encoded protein: CASSPGQGQRLRAYEQYF.

This clonotype has a handful of counts. CDR3 amino acids: CAWSRGTSGNTIYF. The CDR3 DNA reads as TGTGCCTGGAGTCGGGGGACTTCCGGAAACACCATATATTTT. The chain carries TRBV30 and TRBJ1-3; perhaps TRBD1 as D (5 bases). V lost 2 bases to trimming and J lost 4 bases, with 12 bases between them. The CDR3 length is 14 residues. Germline CDR1 and CDR2: GTSNPN and SVGIG (reference sequence).

On this clonotype itself: One end of the junction varies from germline; a read error may be responsible. V and J are TRBV6-1 and TRBJ2-2, with TRBD2 matching 7 bases. The CDR3 is 15 residues long. The germline gives CDR1 MNHNS, CDR2 SASEGT. The CDR3 sequence: CASSEEAGWTGELLF. The CDR3 nucleotides are TGTGCCAGCAGTGAAGAAGCGGGATGGACCGGGGAGCTGCTTTTT.